Listed below are T cell receptor beta chains from one sample, sequenced in a study of Graves' ophthalmopathy and Graves' hyperthyroidism. TCRdb used MiXCR to reprocess the multiplex PCR reads, holding one entry per CDR3 protein. Found here are 340,000 or so distinct CDR3 sequences, roughly 17% of them singletons; the top ten hold roughly 12%. Sample: peripheral blood. The receptors here all came from an adult man with Graves' ophthalmopathy. CDR3s include the opening cysteine and the closing phenylalanine or tryptophan. The D gene is left open where the match is weak. The size entry is marked missing in some rows and otherwise reads once, few, many or a size class.

abundance,j_gene,v_gene,d_gene,CDR3aa,CDR3nt
many,TRBJ2-5,TRBV11-2,TRBD2,CASSLHQGGRETQYF,TGTGCCAGCAGCTTACACCAGGGAGGGAGAGAGACCCAGTACTTC
many,TRBJ1-5,TRBV30,NA,CAWRPSGPGQPQHF,TGTGCCTGGAGGCCCTCAGGACCTGGTCAGCCCCAGCATTTT
many,TRBJ1-1,TRBV9,NA,CASSPRGTNTEAFF,TGTGCCAGCAGCCCACGCGGTACGAACACTGAAGCTTTCTTT
NA,TRBJ2-7,TRBV6-5,TRBD1,CASSYPSGTGGGYEQYF,TGTGCCAGCAGTTACCCCTCCGGGACAGGGGGCGGTTACGAGCAGTACTTC
many,TRBJ2-7,TRBV7-2,TRBD2,CASSLRAGAYEQYF,TGTGCCAGCAGCTTACGGGCGGGGGCCTACGAGCAGTACTTC
NA,TRBJ2-7,TRBV4-3,NA,CASSQVVRLGYEQYF,TGCGCCAGCAGCCAAGTTGTTAGGCTGGGCTACGAGCAGTACTTC
many,TRBJ2-7,TRBV29-1,NA,CSVGVGGSYEQYF,TGCAGCGTTGGTGTCGGAGGCTCCTACGAGCAGTACTTC
many,TRBJ1-2,TRBV7-2,NA,CASSNGGIYGYTF,TGTGCCAGCAGCAACGGGGGTATCTATGGCTACACCTTC
many,TRBJ1-2,TRBV30,NA,CAWSVLGSLGYTF,TGTGCCTGGAGTGTACTGGGTAGTCTTGGCTACACCTTC
many,TRBJ2-7,TRBV20-1,TRBD1,CSASGTGGYEQYF,TGCAGTGCCTCCGGGACAGGGGGCTACGAGCAGTACTTC
many,TRBJ1-5,TRBV6-5,NA,CASKIRGVSQPQHF,TGTGCCAGCAAGATAAGGGGGGTAAGTCAGCCCCAGCATTTT
many,TRBJ1-2,TRBV6-1,NA,CASSRGANYGYTF,TGTGCCAGCAGCCGGGGGGCTAACTATGGCTACACCTTC
many,TRBJ2-2,TRBV20-1,NA,CSVLGGTSTTGELFF,TGCAGTGTCCTAGGTGGTACTAGCACAACCGGGGAGCTGTTTTTT
many,TRBJ2-2,TRBV6-1,TRBD2,CASTIRAGGTGELFF,TGTGCCAGCACCATCAGGGCGGGAGGGACCGGGGAGCTGTTTTTT
many,TRBJ1-1,TRBV19,TRBD1,CASSGQGQPEAFF,TGTGCCAGTAGTGGACAGGGCCAGCCTGAAGCTTTCTTT
many,TRBJ2-3,TRBV27,NA,CASSLSLVQADTQYF,TGTGCCAGCAGTTTATCGTTGGTTCAGGCAGATACGCAGTATTTT
many,TRBJ1-1,TRBV7-2,NA,CASSLAGMRANTEAFF,TGTGCCAGCAGCTTAGCGGGGATGCGGGCGAACACTGAAGCTTTCTTT
NA,TRBJ2-6,TRBV20-1,TRBD2,CSAQLGYSGGGSGANVLTF,TGCAGTGCCCAACTTGGATACAGCGGGGGTGGTTCTGGGGCCAACGTCCTGACTTTC
many,TRBJ2-5,TRBV30,NA,CAWSGKVGQGTETQYF,TGTGCCTGGAGTGGAAAAGTAGGCCAGGGGACAGAGACCCAGTACTTC
few,TRBJ2-7,TRBV28,TRBD1,CASSTGTALYEQYF,TGTGCCAGCAGCACCGGGACAGCCCTCTACGAGCAGTACTTC
few,TRBJ1-1,TRBV9,NA,CASSVVGGPDEAFF,TGTGCCAGCAGCGTAGTGGGGGGCCCGGATGAAGCTTTCTTT
many,TRBJ1-1,TRBV7-9,NA,CASSLAGQLNTEAFF,TGTGCCAGCAGCTTAGCGGGCCAGCTGAACACTGAAGCTTTCTTT
many,TRBJ2-5,TRBV28,NA,CASSGLVRGETQYF,TGTGCCAGCAGTGGGCTTGTGAGGGGAGAGACCCAGTACTTC
many,TRBJ2-5,TRBV7-9,NA,CASSLVPGAETQYF,TGTGCCAGCAGCTTAGTTCCGGGGGCGGAGACCCAGTACTTC
NA,TRBJ1-2,TRBV6-1,NA,CASSPTGPYYGYTF,TGTGCCAGCAGTCCCACCGGACCCTACTATGGCTACACCTTC
many,TRBJ1-2,TRBV6-4,NA,CASSLTFFLDQGGDGYTF,TGTGCCAGCAGCCTTACATTTTTCTTGGATCAAGGAGGGGATGGCTACACCTTC
many,TRBJ1-2,TRBV15,NA,CATSRDAGDGYTF,TGTGCCACCAGCAGAGATGCAGGGGATGGCTACACCTTC
many,TRBJ1-5,TRBV20-1,TRBD1,CSASQGTSIPQHF,TGCAGTGCTTCACAGGGGACTTCCATTCCCCAGCATTTT
many,TRBJ2-7,TRBV6-2/TRBV6-3,TRBD1,CASSQDRLYEQYF,TGTGCCAGCAGCCAGGACAGGCTCTACGAGCAGTACTTC
many,TRBJ1-2,TRBV5-1,TRBD1,CASSTQGGDSYGYTF,TGCGCCAGCAGCACACAGGGGGGAGACAGCTATGGCTACACCTTC
NA,TRBJ2-7,TRBV6-1,NA,CASRKGGTYEQYF,TGTGCCAGCAGAAAGGGGGGTACCTACGAGCAGTACTTC
NA,TRBJ2-5,TRBV9,NA,CASSRHGARGHRETQYF,TGTGCCAGCAGCCGACACGGGGCACGGGGGCACCGGGAGACCCAGTACTTC
many,TRBJ1-1,TRBV6-1,TRBD1,CASNDRGATEAFF,TGTGCCAGCAACGACAGGGGAGCGACTGAAGCTTTCTTT
many,TRBJ2-2,TRBV30,TRBD2,CAWSVRLRGTSGRGGELFF,TGTGCCTGGAGTGTACGTCTCCGGGGTACTAGCGGGAGGGGCGGGGAGCTGTTTTTT
many,TRBJ2-5,TRBV28,NA,CASSLEGNGQETQYF,TGTGCCAGCAGTTTGGAAGGGAATGGGCAAGAGACCCAGTACTTC
many,TRBJ2-5,TRBV11-2,TRBD2,CASSLVGRLLAADSNQETQYF,TGTGCCAGCAGCTTAGTAGGCCGGCTGCTAGCGGCCGATTCCAACCAAGAGACCCAGTACTTC
many,TRBJ1-5,TRBV12-3/TRBV12-4,NA,CASSLMAGRSNQPQHF,TGTGCCAGCAGTTTAATGGCAGGGAGGAGCAATCAGCCCCAGCATTTT
NA,TRBJ1-2,TRBV7-2,NA,CASSPGVQDYGYTF,TGTGCCAGCAGCCCAGGGGTCCAGGACTATGGCTACACCTTC
NA,TRBJ1-1,TRBV15,NA,CATSRDLGAQGTEAFF,TGTGCCACCAGCAGAGATTTGGGGGCGCAAGGCACTGAAGCTTTCTTT
NA,TRBJ2-7,TRBV30,NA,CAWGGRAPIYEQYF,TGTGCCTGGGGGGGCAGGGCCCCTATCTACGAGCAGTACTTC
NA,TRBJ2-7,TRBV12-3/TRBV12-4,TRBD1,CASSRDRVEQYF,TGTGCCAGCAGCCGCGACAGGGTCGAGCAGTACTTC
many,TRBJ2-5,TRBV28,NA,CASSPGGGRHHF,TGTGCCAGCAGCCCTGGAGGGGGGAGGCACCACTTC
many,TRBJ2-3,TRBV20-1,NA,CSANRFTSTDTQYF,TGCAGTGCTAACCGGTTCACTAGCACAGATACGCAGTATTTT
many,TRBJ2-7,TRBV19,TRBD1,CASSPTGAGHEQYF,TGTGCCAGTAGTCCTACAGGGGCCGGCCACGAGCAGTACTTC